This TCR beta chain was captured by sequencing in a study of glioma-infiltrating T cells after dendritic cell vaccination. Study background: Monocyte-derived dendritic cells, cultured less than 8 days with IL-4 and GM-CSF, were pulsed with autologous tumor lysate. Study-wide points: No direct clonality-survival link was found; a diverse polyclonal response may matter.

About this clone: Its target is unknown.

Assay: immunoSEQ multiplex PCR; the TCRdb copy retains only in-frame clones and omits some. This sample has fewer than 100,000 clones, with under 90% found just once. CDR1 is KGHSH and CDR2 is LQKENI in the germline V gene. The CDR3 sequence is 12 residues long. V dropped 3 bases and J dropped 9 bases, with 9 bases sitting between them. The TCR originated in a human donor with glioblastoma. Sample: blood, taken before dendritic cell vaccination. The chain couples TRBV18 to TRBJ2-1; possibly TRBD2 for D (5 bases). Here the CDR3 DNA reads TGTGCCAGCTCACCTAGCGAGGCTGAGCAGTTCTTC. Its protein is CASSPSEAEQFF.